Sequencing of this T cell receptor (beta chain) was carried out in a study of T cell responses to AZD1222 COVID-19 vaccine. Study-wide findings and caveats: Females outnumbered males among donors, who were mostly white British; clonal diversity was possibly underestimated.

Measured with immunoSEQ multiplex PCR; TCRdb has only the in-frame clones, and not every one. Here the sample spans several thousand clones, about 87% being singletons. V shed 5 bases and J shed 1 base, with 11 bases lying between them. The CDR3 covers 13 residues. CDR1 SQVTM and CDR2 ANQGSEA come from the germline V gene. As for this clone: The target antigen is unknown.

This TCR was recovered from an adult who received the AZD1222 COVID-19 vaccine. Material: peripheral blood, obtained 28 days after the second AZD1222 dose. The chain couples TRBV29-1 to TRBJ1-1; possible D gene TRBD1, 6 bases. CDR3: CSVTVTGNTEAFF. In DNA, the CDR3 is TGCAGCGTTACCGTGACAGGGAACACTGAAGCTTTCTTT.